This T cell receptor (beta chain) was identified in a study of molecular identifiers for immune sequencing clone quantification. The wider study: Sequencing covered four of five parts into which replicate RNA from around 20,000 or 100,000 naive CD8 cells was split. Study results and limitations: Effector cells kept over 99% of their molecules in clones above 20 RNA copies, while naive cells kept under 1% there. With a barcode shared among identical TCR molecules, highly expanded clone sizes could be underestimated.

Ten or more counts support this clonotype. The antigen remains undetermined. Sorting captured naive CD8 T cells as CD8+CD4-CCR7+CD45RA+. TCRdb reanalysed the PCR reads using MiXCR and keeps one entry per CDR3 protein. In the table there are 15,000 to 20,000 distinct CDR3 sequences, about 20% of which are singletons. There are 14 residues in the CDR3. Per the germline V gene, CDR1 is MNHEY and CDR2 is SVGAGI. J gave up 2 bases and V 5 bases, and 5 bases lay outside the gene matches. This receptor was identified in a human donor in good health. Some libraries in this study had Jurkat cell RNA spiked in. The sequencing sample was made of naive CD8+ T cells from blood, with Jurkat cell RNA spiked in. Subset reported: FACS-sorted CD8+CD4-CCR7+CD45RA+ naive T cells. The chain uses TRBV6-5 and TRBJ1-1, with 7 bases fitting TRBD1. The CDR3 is CASSRGGFNTEAFF. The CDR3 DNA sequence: TGTGCCAGCAGTAGAGGGGGCTTCAACACTGAAGCTTTCTTT.